Shown below are 27 T cell receptor beta chains from a single sample sequenced in a study of somatic mutations in cytotoxic T cells in rheumatoid arthritis. Generated by immunoSEQ multiplex PCR, the TCRdb table keeps only in-frame clones and is missing some. The sample lists approximately 21,000 clones; approximately 80% were seen once. The sequenced material came from CD8+ T cells sorted from blood. The receptor set was obtained from an adult with rheumatoid arthritis.

CDR3 amino acids: CASSELTSEGDTQYF. CDR3 bases: TGTGCCAGCAGTGAATTGACTAGCGAGGGAGATACGCAGTATTTT. The chain links TRBV2 to TRBJ2-3; 8 bases align to TRBD2. Per germline, CDR1 SNHLY and CDR2 FYNNEI. J gave up 5 bases and V 2 bases, and 6 bases lay outside the gene matches. The CDR3 extends over 15 amino acids.

CDR3 bases: TGCGCCAGCAGCCCGGGGCAGGGGAACTACGAGCAGTACTTC. Protein: CASSPGQGNYEQYF. The chain employs TRBV4-1 and TRBJ2-7; possibly TRBD1 for D (6 bases). Germline CDR1 is MGHRA and CDR2 is YSYEKL. Trimming took off 4 bases at V and 3 bases at J, with 13 bases between the two ends. CDR3 length: 14 residues.

V is TRBV7-8 and J is TRBJ1-2; TRBD1 aligns across 7 bases. Per germline, CDR1 SGHVS and CDR2 FQNEAQ. CDR3 size: 15 residues. V lost 4 bases to trimming and J lost 3 bases; unmatched junction nucleotides: 8. The CDR3 reads CASSSNRDSDYGYTF. The CDR3 coding sequence is TGTGCCAGCAGCTCGAACCGGGACAGCGACTATGGCTACACCTTC.

The genes are TRBV29-1 and TRBJ1-2; the D gene is possibly TRBD1 (6 bases). The CDR3 sequence is 13 residues long. The V end was cut by 3 bases, the J end by 8 bases, with 16 bases between. Germline V gene sequence: CDR1 SQVTM, CDR2 ANQGSEA. The CDR3 here is CSVEGGHGSGYTF. For the CDR3, the DNA is TGCAGCGTTGAGGGGGGGCATGGGAGCGGCTACACCTTC.

The rearrangement uses TRBV5-8 and TRBJ1-5; D is unresolved. Germline V gene lookup returns CDR1 SGHTS and CDR2 YDEGEE. CDR3 length: 15 amino acids. V lost 2 bases to trimming and J lost 0 bases, with 9 bases between them. The CDR3 DNA sequence: TGTGCCAGCAGCTTAACGGGGAATAGCAATCAGCCCCAGCATTTT. Its translation is CASSLTGNSNQPQHF.

This clone has just one count. The junction shows a germline mismatch at one end, possibly a read error. The V and J genes are TRBV7-7 and TRBJ2-7, with 7 nucleotides matching TRBD1. This CDR3 comprises 14 residues. Germline CDR1 reads SSHAT; CDR2 reads FNYEAQ (reference sequence). The CDR3 is CASSPGDRVGEQYF. The CDR3 region has the DNA TGTGCTAGCAGCCCAGGAGACAGGGTTGGCGAGCAGTACTTC.

J is TRBJ2-7 and V is TRBV19, with TRBD2 identical over 7 bases. Unmatched junction bases numbered 11, after V lost 5 bases and J lost 7 bases. Looked up from germline, CDR1 is LNHDA and CDR2 is SQIVND (reference sequence). The CDR3 covers 14 residues. The CDR3 DNA is TGTGCCAGTAGTCCCCGGGGGGACCCCTTTGAGCAGTACTTC. Amino acid sequence: CASSPRGDPFEQYF.

The count of this clone is one. The V call is TRBV2, the J call TRBJ2-1, with D hard to call. The CDR3 loop spans 15 amino acids. Germline CDR1 reads SNHLY; CDR2 reads FYNNEI. With 8 bases removed from V and 7 bases from J, the gap between germline ends came to 21 bases. In nucleotides, the CDR3 is TGTGCCAGCTGCCCGATCGGAGCTTGGAGAAATGAGCAGTTCTTC. Translating gives CASCPIGAWRNEQFF.

This clone was observed a handful of times. The chain joins TRBV5-1 to TRBJ2-7; TRBD2 might be the D (5 bases). V gave up 7 bases and J gave up 7 bases, with 18 bases separating them. CDR3 size: 13 residues. CDR1 is SGHRS, CDR2 YFSETQ, per germline. For the CDR3, the DNA is TGCGCCAGCTCTGGGCCACAAACGGGGGAGCAGTACTTC. As protein: CASSGPQTGEQYF. The full variable domain, in which reference TRBV5-1 and TRBJ2-7 provide the parts outside the CDR3, is KAGVTQTPRYLIKTRGQQVTLSCSPISGHRSVSWYQQTPGQGLQFLFEYFSETQRNKGNFPGRFSGRQFSNSRSEMNVSTLELGDSALYLCASSGPQTGEQYFGPGTRLTVT.

The chain has TRBV5-8 and TRBJ2-2; no clear D. CDR1 is SGHTS and CDR2 is YDEGEE in the germline V gene. This CDR3 spans 15 amino acids. Trimming stripped 0 bases from V and 5 bases from J, with 11 bases between. The CDR3 reads CASSLGVMGTGELFF. Here the CDR3 DNA reads TGTGCCAGCAGCTTGGGGGTAATGGGGACCGGGGAGCTGTTTTTT.

The chain carries TRBV4-1 and TRBJ2-5, with D perhaps being TRBD1 or TRBD2 (5 bases each). The CDR3 covers 15 residues. Per the germline V gene, CDR1 is MGHRA and CDR2 is YSYEKL. Trimming stripped 2 bases from V and 2 bases from J, with 12 bases between. This chain's CDR3 is CASSQLPGPQETQYF. Written as DNA, the CDR3 is TGCGCCAGCAGCCAATTGCCGGGGCCGCAAGAGACCCAGTACTTC.

The chain employs TRBV19 and TRBJ2-7; D is unresolved. Trimming removed 4 bases at V and 3 bases at J, with 7 bases between. This CDR3 is built from 12 residues. Germline CDR1 and CDR2: LNHDA and SQIVND (reference sequence). Written as DNA, the CDR3 is TGTGCCAGTAGTACCGACCGCTACGAGCAGTACTTC. It specifies CASSTDRYEQYF.

This clone has a single count. V usage is TRBV7-8 and J usage is TRBJ2-7; a possible D gene is TRBD1 (5 bases). Per germline, CDR1 SGHVS and CDR2 FQNEAQ. V was pared by 1 base and J by 4 bases, with 14 bases between. This CDR3 spans 15 amino acids. The DNA for the CDR3 is TGTGCCAGCAGCTTAGTCGCTGGGGCAGCATACGAGCAGTACTTC. This encodes CASSLVAGAAYEQYF.

V and J are TRBV18 and TRBJ1-1, with D tentatively TRBD1 (5 bases). Trimming removed 6 bases from V and 3 bases from J, with 8 bases in between. Germline assignment: CDR1 KGHSH and CDR2 LQKENI. The CDR3 runs 12 residues. In DNA, the CDR3 is TGTGCCAGCTCGGGGGTGCACACTGAAGCTTTCTTT. This sequence encodes CASSGVHTEAFF.

The chain combines TRBV7-8 with TRBJ2-7; 11 bases are a match to TRBD1. The CDR3 is 16 amino acids. J gave up 8 bases and V 5 bases, and 14 bases lay outside the gene matches. Germline-derived CDR1 and CDR2 are SGHVS and FQNEAQ. CDR3 region: CASSPPPVGQGGQQYF. The DNA of the CDR3 is TGTGCCAGCAGCCCCCCACCCGTGGGACAGGGGGGTCAGCAGTACTTC.

This clone was seen once. The V call is TRBV6-6, the J call TRBJ1-1; no reliable D call. This CDR3 comprises 12 residues. V was pared by 0 bases and J by 7 bases, with 6 bases between. Germline V gene lookup returns CDR1 MNHNY and CDR2 SVGAGI (reference sequence). The CDR3 is CASSYSGSEAFF. CDR3 nucleotides: TGTGCCAGCAGTTACTCTGGTAGTGAAGCTTTCTTT.

The J gene is TRBJ2-7, the V gene TRBV5-1; 8 bases align to TRBD2. V shed 2 bases, J shed 4 bases, and the junction held 2 bases outside the gene matches. This CDR3 comprises 13 residues. The germline V gene encodes CDR1 SGHRS and CDR2 YFSETQ. In DNA form, the CDR3 reads TGCGCCAGCAGCTTAGCGGGGGAGTACGAGCAGTACTTC. This translates into CASSLAGEYEQYF.

CDR3 protein: CASSLRIAGGLGDTQYF. For the CDR3, the DNA is TGTGCCAGCAGTTTGAGGATAGCGGGGGGGCTGGGAGATACGCAGTATTTT. The chain carries TRBV27 and TRBJ2-3; 11 bases match TRBD2. CDR1 is MNHEY, CDR2 SMNVEV, per germline (reference sequence). CDR3 length equals 17 residues. J was trimmed by 5 bases and V by 3 bases; bases with no gene match: 10.

The sample holds a few counts of this clone. This chain links TRBV5-1 with TRBJ1-2; D ambiguous. The CDR3 spans 15 residues. V dropped 0 bases and J dropped 6 bases, with 15 bases sitting between them. Germline CDR1 reads SGHRS; CDR2 reads YFSETQ. The CDR3 coding sequence is TGCGCCAGCAGCTTGGAGGTTTCCCCCGGGGATGGCTACACCTTC. Translation: CASSLEVSPGDGYTF.

This clone was recorded a few times. The V call is TRBV7-9, the J call TRBJ2-7; no clear D. The V and J ends lost 1 base and 2 bases respectively, with 3 bases between them. Germline loops: CDR1 SEHNR, CDR2 FQNEAQ (reference sequence). The CDR3 extends over 12 amino acids. The CDR3 spells CASSLVAYEQYF. In DNA, the CDR3 is TGTGCCAGCAGCTTAGTAGCCTACGAGCAGTACTTC.

This sequence joins TRBV7-2 and TRBJ2-1; TRBD2 might be the D (5 bases). The CDR3 covers 16 residues. Trimming stripped 4 bases from V and 5 bases from J, with 18 bases between. CDR1 is SGHTA, CDR2 FQGNSA, per germline. The CDR3: CASSWTLKAADNEQFF. CDR3 DNA: TGTGCCAGCAGCTGGACTTTGAAGGCGGCAGACAATGAGCAGTTCTTC.

CDR3 sequence reads: CASSLSQGSYNSPLHF. The CDR3 DNA follows: TGCGCCAGCAGCTTGTCCCAAGGCTCCTATAATTCACCCCTCCACTTT. The rearrangement uses TRBV5-1 and TRBJ1-6; D is unclear. Germline V gene data show CDR1 as SGHRS and CDR2 as YFSETQ. There are 16 residues in the CDR3. Trimming pared 1 base from V and 0 bases from J, leaving 8 bases between.

The genes are TRBV29-1 and TRBJ2-7; D may match TRBD1 or TRBD2 (5 bases each). Germline-derived CDR1 and CDR2 are SQVTM and ANQGSEA. This CDR3 has 13 amino acids. Trimming stripped 6 bases from V and 2 bases from J, with 14 bases between. CDR3 sequence: CSVARDDTYEQYF. As DNA, the CDR3 is TGCAGCGTCGCACGGGACGACACCTACGAGCAGTACTTC.

The rearrangement uses TRBV27 and TRBJ2-3; D remains unclear. Trimming left V 5 bases short and J 0 bases short, with 18 bases between. This CDR3 is 17 amino acids long. Germline CDR1 is MNHEY and CDR2 is SMNVEV (reference sequence). This CDR3 reads CASSQRMARSSTDTQYF. As DNA, the CDR3 is TGTGCCAGCAGTCAACGGATGGCGCGGTCTAGCACAGATACGCAGTATTTT.

The chain joins TRBV6-5 to TRBJ2-1; D remains ambiguous. CDR1 is MNHEY and CDR2 is SVGAGI in the germline V gene. The CDR3 contains 14 residues. Trimming pared 0 bases from V and 8 bases from J, leaving 11 bases between. This CDR3 is CASSYSEGPDEQFF. CDR3 DNA sequence: TGTGCCAGCAGTTACTCCGAAGGGCCGGATGAGCAGTTCTTC.

The chain combines TRBV5-1 with TRBJ1-1; possibly TRBD1 for D (5 bases). The CDR3 is made up of 14 amino acids. Germline V gene lookup returns CDR1 SGHRS and CDR2 YFSETQ. The V end was cut by 2 bases, the J end by 6 bases, with 14 bases between. The CDR3 sequence: CASSLSGGYAEAFF. The CDR3, as DNA: TGCGCCAGCAGCTTATCGGGGGGATATGCTGAAGCTTTCTTT. The full variable domain, with the rest looked up from reference TRBV5-1 and TRBJ1-1, is KAGVTQTPRYLIKTRGQQVTLSCSPISGHRSVSWYQQTPGQGLQFLFEYFSETQRNKGNFPGRFSGRQFSNSRSEMNVSTLELGDSALYLCASSLSGGYAEAFFGQGTRLTVV.

The chain uses TRBV10-1 and TRBJ1-1; D is unclear. Trimming took 2 bases from V and 4 from J, leaving 5 bases between them. This CDR3 contains 12 residues. Germline lookup yields CDR1 WNHNN and CDR2 SYGVQD (reference sequence). The CDR3 protein is CASSEGSTEAFF. In DNA, the CDR3 is TGCGCCAGCAGTGAGGGTAGCACTGAAGCTTTCTTT.